These 29 T cell receptor beta chains were sequenced from one sample in a study of post-analysis software for immune sequencing data. General observations from the study: TRBV segments more frequent in patients than in controls numbered five and included TRBV5-6, TRBV5-1 and TRBV20-1.

Prepared libraries of TCR beta cDNA carried unique molecular identifiers. Via MiXCR, TCRdb re-called the PCR reads, giving one row per CDR3 protein. Counted here are some 500,000 distinct CDR3 sequences, roughly 45% occurring once; the ten biggest clones make up around 10%. These TCRs' antigens remain unknown. The sequencing input was blood. These receptors were collected from a girl aged 5 to 17 with multiple sclerosis.

Only a few counts were recorded for this clonotype. The chain links TRBV20-1 to TRBJ2-7; D unclear. V was pared by 4 bases and J by 1 base, with 14 bases between. This CDR3 has 14 amino acids. Germline loops: CDR1 DFQATT, CDR2 SNEGSKA (reference sequence). The CDR3 nucleotides read TGCAGTGCTAAAGCTGATCGGAATTCCTACGAGCAGTACTTC. Its protein product is CSAKADRNSYEQYF.

This sequence joins TRBV25-1 and TRBJ2-1, with TRBD1 matching 9 bases. This CDR3 is 14 amino acids long. Germline V gives CDR1 MGHDK, CDR2 SYGVNS. Trimming took 4 bases from V and 10 from J; bases not matched to a gene: 8. CDR3 in DNA: TGTGCCAGCAGTGTCATGGGACAGGGAGGAGAGCAGTTCTTC. Its protein product is CASSVMGQGGEQFF.

This clonotype was detected only a few times. The chain combines TRBV4-1 with TRBJ2-7; 9 nucleotides line up with TRBD2. This CDR3 has 16 amino acids. The V segment lost 3 bases and the J segment 6 bases; nucleotides outside the gene matches: 12. Germline CDR1 is MGHRA and CDR2 is YSYEKL. The CDR3 DNA reads as TGCGCCAGCAGCCAGCGAGGGGGGACTAGCCTGCTCGAGCAGTACTTC. Its protein is CASSQRGGTSLLEQYF.

This sequence joins TRBV7-9 and TRBJ1-2, with D tentatively TRBD1 (6 bases). The CDR3 loop spans 14 amino acids. From germline, CDR1 is SEHNR and CDR2 FQNEAQ (reference sequence). V lost 6 bases and J 0 bases, leaving 11 bases between the germline ends. CDR3 region: CASRTAGANYGYTF. CDR3 DNA: TGTGCCAGCAGGACGGCAGGGGCTAACTATGGCTACACCTTC.

This clonotype was recorded a few times. The chain has TRBV29-1 and TRBJ2-7; D might be TRBD2 (6 bases). Trimming left V 4 bases short and J 2 bases short, with 15 bases between. The CDR3 totals 14 residues. CDR1 and CDR2 (germline): SQVTM, ANQGSEA. The CDR3 protein is CSVGVFGSPYEQYF. CDR3 DNA: TGCAGCGTTGGGGTATTCGGGAGCCCCTACGAGCAGTACTTC.

The chain recombines TRBV28 with TRBJ1-1; TRBD1 might be the D (6 bases). With 3 bases removed from V and 3 bases from J, the gap between germline ends came to 23 bases. The CDR3 covers 18 residues. Germline-derived CDR1 and CDR2 are MDHEN and SYDVKM. CDR3 bases: TGTGCCAGCAGTTTTATTGGACGGGGGGGGCGCATGGACACTGAAGCTTTCTTT. Protein product: CASSFIGRGGRMDTEAFF.

A word on this clonotype: A single base separates this from a much larger clone, so it may be a read error. This chain links TRBV12-3 or TRBV12-4 with TRBJ2-5, with D perhaps TRBD1 or TRBD2 (5 bases each). The CDR3 is 14 amino acids. CDR3 bases: TGTGTCAGCAGTTTAGTGGGGACCCAAGAGACCCAGTACTTC. Translated, it gives CVSSLVGTQETQYF.

This clonotype was detected a few times. The V and J genes are TRBV5-1 and TRBJ2-7; D uncertain. V dropped 1 base and J dropped 3 bases, with 11 bases sitting between them. The CDR3 is 14 amino acids. Germline CDR1 and CDR2: SGHRS and YFSETQ. The CDR3 region is CASSLSTANYEQYF. As DNA, the CDR3 is TGCGCCAGCAGCTTGTCGACGGCAAACTACGAGCAGTACTTC.

The chain combines TRBV20-1 with TRBJ2-7, with D hard to call. Per the germline V gene, CDR1 is DFQATT and CDR2 is SNEGSKA (reference sequence). The CDR3 extends over 12 amino acids. Between the trimmed V and J ends, which lost 5 bases and 5 bases, there was a span of 13 bases. CDR3 DNA: TGCAGTGCTTCTCCCGGTTTCGACGAGCAGTACTTC. Its translation is CSASPGFDEQYF.

This chain links TRBV7-9 with TRBJ2-1; D is uncertain. The CDR3 spans 12 residues. Trimming shortened V by 3 bases and J by 14 bases, and 14 bases separated the two germline ends. Per germline, CDR1 SEHNR and CDR2 FQNEAQ (reference sequence). CDR3 amino acids: CASSFTQPLEFF. In DNA form, the CDR3 reads TGTGCCAGCAGCTTCACCCAGCCCTTAGAGTTCTTC.

This clonotype was seen a few times. This chain connects TRBV4-2 to TRBJ1-2, with D possibly being TRBD1 (5 bases). The germline V gene has CDR1 LGHNA and CDR2 YNFKEQ. V shed 0 bases and J shed 4 bases, with 9 bases lying between them. This CDR3 contains 14 residues. CDR3 DNA: TGTGCCAGCAGCCAAGAGGGACGGGCCTATGGCTACACCTTC. This translates into CASSQEGRAYGYTF.

The sample holds a few counts of this clonotype. The rearrangement links TRBV6-5 to TRBJ2-3, with 10 bases aligning to TRBD1. V was clipped by 8 bases and J by 7 bases; unmatched bases: 6. Germline V gene sequence: CDR1 MNHEY, CDR2 SVGAGI. CDR3 length equals 13 residues. The DNA for the CDR3 is TGTGCCAGCCGGACAGGGGGGAGATATACGCAGTATTTT. Translated, it gives CASRTGGRYTQYF.

Only a few counts were recorded for this clonotype. The chain joins TRBV20-1 to TRBJ1-5, with 7 bases fitting TRBD1. There are 14 residues in the CDR3. Trimming cost V 1 base and J 5 bases; bases outside gene matches: 5. Germline V gives CDR1 DFQATT, CDR2 SNEGSKA (reference sequence). For the CDR3, the DNA is TGCAGTGCTAGAGCCCGGGACAGAGATCAGCCCCAGCATTTT. Translated, it gives CSARARDRDQPQHF.

This clonotype turned up a few times. The gene calls are TRBV5-1 and TRBJ2-5, with D possibly TRBD1 on 5 matching bases. Germline loops: CDR1 SGHRS, CDR2 YFSETQ. The CDR3 spans 12 residues. Trimming pared 4 bases from V and 4 bases from J, leaving 8 bases between. Here the CDR3 reads CASSTTGETQYF. The DNA of the CDR3 is TGCGCCAGCAGCACCACAGGAGAGACCCAGTACTTC.

V usage is TRBV29-1 and J usage is TRBJ2-7, with D maybe TRBD2 (5 bases). In germline, CDR1 is SQVTM, CDR2 ANQGSEA. Trimming left V 5 bases short and J 2 bases short, with 13 bases between. This CDR3 spans 13 amino acids. The CDR3 spells CSVKWERPYEQYF. CDR3 DNA sequence: TGCAGCGTTAAATGGGAGAGACCCTACGAGCAGTACTTC.

This chain connects TRBV3-1 to TRBJ2-3, with D perhaps matching TRBD2 (5 bases). Germline CDR1 is LGHDT and CDR2 is YNNKEL (reference sequence). The V end lost 1 base, the J end lost 0 bases, and 11 bases lay between the germline ends. This CDR3 has 16 amino acids. The CDR3 nucleotides are TGTGCCAGCAGCCAAGTCCCCGGACTCAGCACAGATACGCAGTATTTT. It is translated as CASSQVPGLSTDTQYF.

The V and J genes are TRBV5-4 and TRBJ2-5; 8 bases align to TRBD1. J was trimmed by 5 bases and V by 4 bases; bases with no gene match: 13. From germline, CDR1 is SGHNT and CDR2 YYREEE (reference sequence). The CDR3 has 16 residues. The CDR3 DNA sequence: TGTGCCAGCAGCCCCGGGCAGGGGGCCTTCGATGAGACCCAGTACTTC. As protein: CASSPGQGAFDETQYF.

The genes are TRBV6-1 and TRBJ1-5; D uncertain. Trimming pared 2 bases from V and 5 bases from J, leaving 7 bases between. CDR1 is MNHNS and CDR2 is SASEGT in the germline V gene. The CDR3 has 13 residues. The CDR3 nucleotides read TGTGCCAGCAGTGAACGTGCGGATCAGCCCCAGCATTTT. It is translated as CASSERADQPQHF.

V is TRBV11-2 and J is TRBJ2-2, with 8 nucleotides matching TRBD2. V trimming: 5 bases; J trimming: 4 bases; junction bases outside the gene matches: 6. Germline V gives CDR1 SGHAT, CDR2 FQNNGV. The CDR3 has 15 residues. The CDR3 protein is CASSRSGIPTGELFF. In DNA, the CDR3 is TGTGCCAGCAGCCGTAGCGGGATCCCCACCGGGGAGCTGTTTTTT.

This chain uses TRBV9 with TRBJ1-4; D uncertain. The V gene's germline CDR1 is SGDLS and CDR2 YYNGEE. V gave up 0 bases and J gave up 0 bases, with 3 bases separating them. The CDR3 spans 14 residues. The CDR3: CASSVEATNEKLFF. The DNA of the CDR3 is TGTGCCAGCAGCGTAGAGGCAACTAATGAAAAACTGTTTTTT.

The chain links TRBV28 to TRBJ1-2; TRBD1 matches at 10 bases. CDR3 length equals 14 residues. Trimming cost V 6 bases and J 7 bases; bases outside gene matches: 8. Germline V gene data show CDR1 as MDHEN and CDR2 as SYDVKM. The CDR3 loop reads CASRPGQGSGGYTF. In DNA, the CDR3 is TGTGCCAGCAGACCGGGACAGGGGTCGGGTGGCTACACCTTC.

The chain uses TRBV10-3 and TRBJ2-5, with TRBD2 identical over 12 bases. Looked up from germline, CDR1 is ENHRY and CDR2 is SYGVKD. J gave up 5 bases and V 11 bases, and 6 bases lay outside the gene matches. CDR3 length: 13 residues. The DNA for the CDR3 is TGTGCCGCTAGACTAGCGGGAGAGGAGACCCAGTACTTC. Its protein is CAARLAGEETQYF.

This clonotype was recorded a few times. The chain couples TRBV20-1 to TRBJ2-3; perhaps D is TRBD1 or TRBD2 (5 bases each). The CDR3 extends over 15 amino acids. Germline CDR1 reads DFQATT; CDR2 reads SNEGSKA (reference sequence). Trimming took off 6 bases at V and 4 bases at J, with 20 bases between the two ends. CDR3 sequence: CSAGTSPNEPDTQYF. The CDR3 bases are TGCAGTGCCGGGACCTCTCCAAACGAACCAGATACGCAGTATTTT.

This clonotype was detected a few times. The J gene is TRBJ2-7, the V gene TRBV13; 7 bases match TRBD1. In germline, CDR1 is PRHDT, CDR2 FYEKMQ (reference sequence). CDR3 length equals 14 residues. After removal of 3 bases from V and 5 bases from J, the junction contained 7 bases not matched to a gene. The CDR3 region is CASSFRTGDHEQYF. The CDR3 bases are TGTGCCAGCAGCTTCCGGACAGGTGATCACGAGCAGTACTTC.

V is TRBV15 and J is TRBJ2-1; 9 positions agree with TRBD2. The V gene end was trimmed by 0 bases and the J gene end by 7 bases; junction bases not matched to a gene: 4. The CDR3 runs to 15 residues. The germline gives CDR1 LNHNV, CDR2 YYDKDF (reference sequence). This CDR3 reads CATSREIAGANEQFF. In DNA form, the CDR3 reads TGTGCCACCAGCAGAGAGATAGCGGGAGCGAATGAGCAGTTCTTC.

J is TRBJ2-1 and V is TRBV24-1, with D unclear. Germline CDR1 and CDR2: KGHDR and SFDVKD. The CDR3 loop spans 13 amino acids. The ends were cut back, 2 bases at V and 7 bases at J, with 8 bases in the middle. The CDR3: CATSDSHANEQFF. The CDR3 DNA reads as TGTGCCACCAGTGATTCACATGCGAATGAGCAGTTCTTC.

This chain links TRBV20-1 with TRBJ2-1, with 10 bases aligning to TRBD2. This CDR3 comprises 18 residues. The germline V gene has CDR1 DFQATT and CDR2 SNEGSKA (reference sequence). The ends lost 0 bases at V and 0 bases at J; junction bases unmatched: 8. The CDR3 is CSARDSSGSHSSYNEQFF. CDR3 sequence (DNA): TGCAGTGCTAGAGATTCTAGCGGGAGCCACAGCTCCTACAATGAGCAGTTCTTC.

The chain links TRBV29-1 to TRBJ1-5, with 8 nucleotides matching TRBD1. The CDR3 sequence is 14 residues long. Per germline, CDR1 SQVTM and CDR2 ANQGSEA. V was pared by 5 bases and J by 5 bases, with 8 bases of the junction left unmatched. The CDR3 spells CSVRGTGPDQPQHF. For the CDR3, the DNA is TGCAGCGTTCGGGGGACAGGCCCAGATCAGCCCCAGCATTTT. Drawing the rest from reference TRBV29-1 and TRBJ1-5, the complete variable domain is SAVISQKPSRDICQRGTSLTIQCQVDSQVTMMFWYRQQPGQSLTLIATANQGSEATYESGFVIDKFPISRPNLTFSTLTVSNMSPEDSSIYLCSVRGTGPDQPQHFGDGTRLSIL.

The chain combines TRBV7-2 with TRBJ2-1, with D unclear. The DNA end is a closer match to TRBJ2-7, so the J assignment may be wrong. Germline V CDR1 and CDR2: SGHTA, FQGNSA. The CDR3 is made up of 14 amino acids. In nucleotides, the CDR3 is TGTGCCAGCAGCCCACCCGAGCCCAGCTACGAGCAGTACTTC. This encodes CASSPPEPSYEQYF.